These 23 T cell receptor beta chains share one sample of origin, sequenced in a study of T cell responses to AZD1222 COVID-19 vaccine (dated by TCRdb to the early 2020s). The time point label for this specimen denotes: baseline before first vaccination. Libraries came from the immunoSEQ multiplex PCR assay. TCRdb provides this immuneACCESS table in a form limited to in-frame rearrangements. Some clones are lacking; in checked studies, under half of them reflect an unresolved V gene, and why the rest are absent is not known. Across this sample there are 120,000 to 150,000 clones, with 85% to 90% seen only once. The ten biggest clones cover about 3.5% of the sample. The sequenced sample was peripheral blood, obtained on day 0 of AZD1222 vaccination. These receptor sequences come from an adult in good health.

This clone was recorded a few times. The chain has TRBV7-8 and TRBJ1-3, with TRBD1 identical over 8 bases. This CDR3 is built from 14 residues. The J segment lost 4 bases and the V segment lost 5 bases, leaving 4 bases of the junction unmatched. Looked up from germline, CDR1 is SGHVS and CDR2 is FQNEAQ. Here the CDR3 DNA reads TGTGCCAGCAGCCCACAGGGGGGAGGAAACACCATATATTTT. Its translation: CASSPQGGGNTIYF. The full variable domain, with the rest looked up from reference TRBV7-8 and TRBJ1-3, is GAGVSQSPRYKVAKRGQDVALRCDPISGHVSLFWYQQALGQGPEFLTYFQNEAQLDKSGLPSDRFFAERPEGSVSTLKIQRTQQEDSAVYLCASSPQGGGNTIYFGEGSWLTVV.

This CDR3 is CASSQADLAEKLFF. The CDR3 coding sequence is TGTGCCAGCAGCCAGGCAGACCTAGCTGAAAAACTGTTTTTT. The chain links TRBV7-9 to TRBJ1-4; D unclear. The germline V gene encodes CDR1 SEHNR and CDR2 FQNEAQ (reference sequence). CDR3 length: 14 residues. Trimming stripped 5 bases from V and 7 bases from J, with 14 bases between.

The chain combines TRBV24-1 with TRBJ2-4; a weak D match, TRBD1 (6 bases). CDR3 length: 14 residues. Trimming pared 1 base from V and 6 bases from J, leaving 9 bases between. Germline values: CDR1 KGHDR, CDR2 SFDVKD. CDR3 sequence (DNA): TGTGCCACCAGTGATTTTACACAGGGAAACATTCAGTACTTC. As protein: CATSDFTQGNIQYF.

The chain carries TRBV5-1 and TRBJ2-5, with 15 positions matching TRBD2. This CDR3 comprises 16 residues. Germline V gene data show CDR1 as SGHRS and CDR2 as YFSETQ. Unmatched junction bases numbered 6, after V lost 4 bases and J lost 5 bases. The CDR3 sequence: CASSERTSGRGETQYF. The CDR3 nucleotides are TGCGCCAGCAGCGAAAGGACTAGCGGGAGGGGGGAGACCCAGTACTTC.

This clone was detected ten times or more. The genes are TRBV7-8 and TRBJ2-5, with D perhaps matching TRBD2 (6 bases). V was shortened by 5 bases and J by 5 bases, with 15 bases between the two germline ends. Germline loops: CDR1 SGHVS, CDR2 FQNEAQ. This CDR3 spans 14 amino acids. This CDR3 reads CASSREWGFETQYF. The CDR3 DNA follows: TGTGCCAGCAGCCGGGAGTGGGGTTTCGAGACCCAGTACTTC.

V gene TRBV4-3 combines with J gene TRBJ1-4; TRBD1 is a possible D gene (5 bases). V was shortened by 0 bases and J by 4 bases, with 12 bases between the two germline ends. The length of the CDR3 is 16 residues. Per germline, CDR1 LGHNA and CDR2 YSLEER. CDR3 coding DNA: TGCGCCAGCAGCCAAGAATGGGGGTCTGGTAATGAAAAACTGTTTTTT. It yields the protein CASSQEWGSGNEKLFF.

This clone was detected only a few times. V gene TRBV7-2 combines with J gene TRBJ1-5; D is perhaps TRBD1 (6 bases). The germline V and J ends were trimmed by 5 bases and 5 bases, with 13 bases remaining between them. Per the germline V gene, CDR1 is SGHTA and CDR2 is FQGNSA. The CDR3 is 14 residues long. CDR3 nucleotide sequence: TGTGCCAGCAGCCGCGGGGGGGGCGATCAGCCCCAGCATTTT. This encodes CASSRGGGDQPQHF.

The chain uses TRBV6-2 or TRBV6-3 and TRBJ2-7; D is possibly TRBD2 (5 bases). Trimming took 4 bases from V and 0 from J, leaving 13 bases between them. The germline gives CDR1 MNHEY, CDR2 SVGEGT. The length of the CDR3 is 15 residues. This chain's CDR3 is CASSSKAASSYEQYF. Here the CDR3 DNA reads TGTGCCAGCAGTTCCAAAGCGGCTAGCTCCTACGAGCAGTACTTC.

The chain links TRBV5-4 to TRBJ2-1; 9 bases align to TRBD2. CDR1 and CDR2 from the germline V gene are SGHNT and YYREEE (reference sequence). V shed 4 bases and J 9 bases; nucleotides not matched to a gene: 14. This CDR3 has 16 amino acids. The CDR3: CASSKPLAGGVSEQFF. CDR3 bases: TGTGCCAGCAGCAAACCACTAGCGGGTGGGGTTTCTGAGCAGTTCTTC.

J is TRBJ1-1 and V is TRBV30; no reliable D call. CDR1 and CDR2 from the germline V gene are GTSNPN and SVGIG (reference sequence). Trimming pared 2 bases from V and 2 bases from J, leaving 9 bases between. This CDR3 region has 13 residues. The CDR3 coding sequence is TGTGCCTGGAGTAAGGGAGGTAACACTGAAGCTTTCTTT. It specifies CAWSKGGNTEAFF.

As DNA, the CDR3 is TGTGCCAGCAGCCCAGCGGGGTTCGGAAACACCATATATTTT. Translating it yields CASSPAGFGNTIYF. This sequence joins TRBV7-3 and TRBJ1-3; D gene unclear. This CDR3 contains 14 residues. The germline V gene has CDR1 SGHTA and CDR2 FQGTGA. V was shortened by 5 bases and J by 4 bases, with 12 bases between the two germline ends.

This clone came up once. The V gene is TRBV27, the J gene TRBJ2-2, with no clear D. Trimming cost V 6 bases and J 5 bases, with 13 bases left between them. This CDR3 is built from 14 residues. The V gene's germline CDR1 is MNHEY and CDR2 SMNVEV (reference sequence). The CDR3 spells CASRVGVLTGELFF. The CDR3 region has the DNA TGTGCCAGCAGGGTCGGTGTATTAACCGGGGAGCTGTTTTTT.

This chain connects TRBV12-2 to TRBJ2-1. TRBV12-2 has pseudogene status. The CDR3 consists of 12 residues. Here the CDR3 DNA reads TGTGCAAGTCGCGTAACCGGGACTGAGCAGTTCTTC. Its protein is CASRVTGTEQFF.

The V call is TRBV20-1, the J call TRBJ2-1; D remains ambiguous. Trimming left V 3 bases short and J 2 bases short, with 2 bases between. The CDR3 runs 11 residues. Germline V gene lookup returns CDR1 DFQATT and CDR2 SNEGSKA (reference sequence). Here the CDR3 reads CSASPYNEQFF. DNA of the CDR3: TGCAGTGCTAGCCCCTACAATGAGCAGTTCTTC.

The rearrangement uses TRBV11-3 and TRBJ2-3; D unclear. This CDR3 spans 16 amino acids. V was trimmed by 5 bases and J by 1 base, leaving 16 bases between them. Germline V CDR1 and CDR2: SGHNT, YENEEA. The DNA of the CDR3 is TGTGCCAGCAGCCTACATCACGGTCTGGGCACAGATACGCAGTATTTT. Translation: CASSLHHGLGTDTQYF.

This chain uses TRBV9 with TRBJ2-1; D is uncertain. Per the germline V gene, CDR1 is SGDLS and CDR2 is YYNGEE. Deletions cut 4 bases from V and 8 bases from J, with 19 bases between. The CDR3 runs 15 residues. The chain's CDR3 is CASSPLSPQLDEQFF. As DNA, the CDR3 is TGTGCCAGCAGCCCCCTCTCCCCTCAATTGGATGAGCAGTTCTTC.

The chain has TRBV11-3 and TRBJ2-2; no reliable D call. Germline loops: CDR1 SGHNT, CDR2 YENEEA. V was shortened by 1 base and J by 6 bases, with 6 bases between the two germline ends. The CDR3 length is 13 residues. DNA for the CDR3: TGTGCCAGCAGCTTAGCTGACTCCGGGGAGCTGTTTTTT. Residues: CASSLADSGELFF.

V is TRBV25-1 and J is TRBJ1-3; D gene unclear. The V gene lost 5 bases and the J gene lost 0 bases, with 11 bases spanning the gap. Germline assignment: CDR1 MGHDK and CDR2 SYGVNS. This CDR3 spans 15 amino acids. In DNA, the CDR3 is TGTGCCAGCAGTCTCCTTGCTAGCTCTGGAAACACCATATATTTT. Residues: CASSLLASSGNTIYF.

This chain uses TRBV12-5 with TRBJ2-1; 13 nucleotides align to TRBD2. Germline V gene sequence: CDR1 LGHNT, CDR2 FRNRAP. This CDR3 is built from 15 residues. Trimming at V came to 7 bases and at J to 9 bases, leaving 9 bases not matched to a gene. The CDR3 protein is CASAVGLAGSTEQFF. The CDR3 nucleotides are TGTGCTAGTGCCGTGGGACTAGCGGGATCTACTGAGCAGTTCTTC. The complete variable domain, with remaining parts taken from reference TRBV12-5 and TRBJ2-1, reads DARVTQTPRHKVTEMGQEVTMRCQPILGHNTVFWYRQTMMQGLELLAYFRNRAPLDDSGMPKDRFSAEMPDATLATLKIQPSEPRDSAVYFCASAVGLAGSTEQFFGPGTRLTVL.

The table lists this clone with a few counts. The chain has TRBV19 and TRBJ1-4, with a weak D call TRBD1 (5 bases). Germline loops: CDR1 LNHDA, CDR2 SQIVND (reference sequence). Trimming cost V 5 bases and J 1 base, with 14 bases left between them. The CDR3 length is 16 residues. DNA for the CDR3: TGTGCCAGTAGTCTGAGGTGGGGGAGAACTAATGAAAAACTGTTTTTT. It specifies CASSLRWGRTNEKLFF.

The chain is built from TRBV15 and TRBJ1-1, with no clear D. CDR3 size: 11 residues. With 9 bases removed from V and 2 bases from J, the gap between germline ends came to 7 bases. Per germline, CDR1 LNHNV and CDR2 YYDKDF (reference sequence). Here the CDR3 reads CATRRNTEAFF. Here the CDR3 DNA reads TGTGCCACTCGAAGAAACACTGAAGCTTTCTTT.

This clone was counted once. The rearrangement links TRBV27 to TRBJ1-6; tentative D call: TRBD1 (5 bases). The ends were cut back, 5 bases at V and 7 bases at J, with 15 bases in the middle. Germline V gene data show CDR1 as MNHEY and CDR2 as SMNVEV (reference sequence). The CDR3 is made up of 15 amino acids. This CDR3 is CASSPYEGTNSPLHF. In DNA form, the CDR3 reads TGTGCCAGCAGTCCCTATGAGGGGACCAATTCACCCCTCCACTTT.

The J gene is TRBJ2-7, the V gene TRBV9; D uncertain. The V gene's germline CDR1 is SGDLS and CDR2 YYNGEE. The CDR3 length is 13 residues. V lost 2 bases and J lost 0, with 6 bases in between. CDR3 region: CASSVSSSYEQYF. The CDR3 nucleotides read TGTGCCAGCAGCGTCTCGAGCTCCTACGAGCAGTACTTC.